Listed below are T cell receptor beta chains from one sample, sequenced in a study of T cell responses to AZD1222 COVID-19 vaccine. Some clones are missing from TCRdb's copy, which holds only in-frame ones; the method was immunoSEQ multiplex PCR. The sample has about 120,000 clones, approximately 90% seen once. The sequencing used peripheral blood, collected 28 days after the second AZD1222 dose. The receptors come from an adult who received the AZD1222 COVID-19 vaccine. Both conserved end residues are part of each CDR3. A D gene is named only where the DNA matches it firmly. The size field is filled for only some rows; it gives once, few, many or a size class.

.	TRBJ2-3	TRBV4-2	TRBD2	TGTGCCAGCAGCCAGGAGCGGGGGGGTCCAGATACGCAGTATTTT	CASSQERGGPDTQYF
once	TRBJ2-6	TRBV19	.	TGTGCCAGTAGTAATACAGGATCTGGGGCCAACGTCCTGACTTTC	CASSNTGSGANVLTF
.	TRBJ2-7	TRBV10-2	.	TGCGCCAGCAGTGAGTCGACCGCCAAGGGCGACGAGCAGTACTTC	CASSESTAKGDEQYF
.	TRBJ2-7	TRBV28	TRBD1	TGTGCCAGCAGGGGGACAGGGGGCTCCTACGAGCAGTACTTC	CASRGTGGSYEQYF
.	TRBJ1-5	TRBV25-1	.	TGTGCCAGCAGTGAAGAAGGGGTACGGTGGAATCAGCCCCAGCATTTT	CASSEEGVRWNQPQHF
.	TRBJ1-2	TRBV5-8	TRBD1	TGTGCCAGCAGCCTATGGACAGGGGGCAGTGGCTACACCTTC	CASSLWTGGSGYTF
.	TRBJ1-2	TRBV18	TRBD1	TGTGCCAGCTCACCCCAAAGGGGGCGGGAAGTGGCTGGCTACACCTTC	CASSPQRGREVAGYTF
few	TRBJ1-4	TRBV4-1	.	TGCGCCAGCAGCCACAGTGGGGGCGGCGAAAAACTGTTTTTT	CASSHSGGGEKLFF
.	TRBJ1-2	TRBV6-2/TRBV6-3	.	TGTGCCAGCAGTCACCTGTATGGCTACACCTTC	CASSHLYGYTF
.	TRBJ1-2	TRBV12-3/TRBV12-4	.	TGTGCCAGCAGTAGGGAGGGATATGGCTACACCTTC	CASSREGYGYTF
.	TRBJ2-3	TRBV29-1	.	TGCAGCGTAGGTATGCTAAGTGGGCATACGCAGTATTTT	CSVGMLSGHTQYF
once	TRBJ2-6	TRBV9	.	TGTGCCAGCAGCTCCCTAGGAGAGCTTTTTCGGGCCAACGTCCTGACTTTC	CASSSLGELFRANVLTF
.	TRBJ1-5	TRBV18	.	TGTGCCAGCTCACCGGGGACGGGCCGAACCAATCAGCCCCAGCATTTT	CASSPGTGRTNQPQHF
.	TRBJ1-2	TRBV5-6	.	TGTGCCAGCACCATAGGGGGACTCCGAAACTATGGCTACACCTTC	CASTIGGLRNYGYTF
.	TRBJ2-7	TRBV12-5	.	TGTGCTAGTGGTGCCAAGGGACACAGATCCTACGAGCAGTACTTC	CASGAKGHRSYEQYF
.	TRBJ2-7	TRBV6-5	.	TGTGCCAGCACCCAAAGGGTAGTCGGGGCCGAGCAGTACTTC	CASTQRVVGAEQYF
.	TRBJ2-7	TRBV5-1	.	TGCGCCAGCAGACTAGAAGCTTTAGGCTACGAGCAGTACTTC	CASRLEALGYEQYF
.	TRBJ2-7	TRBV6-5	.	TGTGCCAGCAGTATAGGGCATGACGAGCAGTACTTC	CASSIGHDEQYF
.	TRBJ1-3	TRBV6-2/TRBV6-3	.	TGTGCCAGCAGTTACTCGCCACAGGGTCGACTTGGAAACACCATATATTTT	CASSYSPQGRLGNTIYF
.	TRBJ1-1	TRBV5-1	TRBD1	TGCGCCAGCAGCGCCGAGCAGGGGGCGTTGAACACTGAAGCTTTCTTT	CASSAEQGALNTEAFF
.	TRBJ1-5	TRBV5-3	TRBD1	TGTGCCAGAAGCGGAGACAGGGGGCTCATAGTAAGCAATCAGCCCCAGCATTTT	CARSGDRGLIVSNQPQHF
.	TRBJ1-5	TRBV29-1	.	TGCAGCGTTCAAAAAGATAGCAATCAGCCCCAGCATTTT	CSVQKDSNQPQHF
.	TRBJ2-7	TRBV9	.	TGTGCCAGCAGCCCTACTGTTCAGGGCTCCTACGAGCAGTACTTC	CASSPTVQGSYEQYF
.	TRBJ2-6	TRBV27	TRBD1	TGTGCCAGCAGTTTTAGGACAGGGTTAAGCTCTGGGGCCAACGTCCTGACTTTC	CASSFRTGLSSGANVLTF
.	TRBJ2-3	TRBV28	.	TGTGCCAGCAGTTTTTCCAGGAGGTACACAGATACGCAGTATTTT	CASSFSRRYTDTQYF
.	TRBJ2-1	TRBV18	.	TGTGCCAGCATCACCATCACGGGGGCCAACGGTGAGCAGTTCTTC	CASITITGANGEQFF
.	TRBJ1-5	TRBV7-2	.	TGTGCCAGCAGCTTAGGACGGAGACAGCCCCAGCATTTT	CASSLGRRQPQHF
.	TRBJ1-6	TRBV9	.	TGTGCCAGCAGCCCCCGCGGAGGGGGAAATTCACCCCTCCACTTT	CASSPRGGGNSPLHF
few	TRBJ1-1	TRBV6-6	.	TGTGCCAGCAGAGCGACAATTATGAACACTGAAGCTTTCTTT	CASRATIMNTEAFF